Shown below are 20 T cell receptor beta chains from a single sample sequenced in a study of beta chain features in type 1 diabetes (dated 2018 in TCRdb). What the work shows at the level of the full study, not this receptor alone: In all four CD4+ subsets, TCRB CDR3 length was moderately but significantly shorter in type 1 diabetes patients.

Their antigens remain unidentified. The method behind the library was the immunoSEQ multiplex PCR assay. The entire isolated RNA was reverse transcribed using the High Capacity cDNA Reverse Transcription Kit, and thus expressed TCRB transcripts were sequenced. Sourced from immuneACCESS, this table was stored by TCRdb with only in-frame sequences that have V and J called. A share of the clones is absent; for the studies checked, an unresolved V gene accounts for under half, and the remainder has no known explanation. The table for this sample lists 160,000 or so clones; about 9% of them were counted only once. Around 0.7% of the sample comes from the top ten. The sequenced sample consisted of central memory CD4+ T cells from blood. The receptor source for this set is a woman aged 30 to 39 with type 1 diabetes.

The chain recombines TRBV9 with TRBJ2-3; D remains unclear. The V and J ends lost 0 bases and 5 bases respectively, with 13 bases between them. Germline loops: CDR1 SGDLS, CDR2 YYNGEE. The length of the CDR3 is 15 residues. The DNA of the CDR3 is TGTGCCAGCAGCGTAGGTTGGGCAACCCAAGATACGCAGTATTTT. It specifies CASSVGWATQDTQYF.

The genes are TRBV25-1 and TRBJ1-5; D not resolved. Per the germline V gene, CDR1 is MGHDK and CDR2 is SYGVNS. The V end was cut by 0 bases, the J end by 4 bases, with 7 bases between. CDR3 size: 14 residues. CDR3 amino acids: CASSEYRVNQPQHF. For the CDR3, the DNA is TGTGCCAGCAGTGAATATCGGGTTAATCAGCCCCAGCATTTT.

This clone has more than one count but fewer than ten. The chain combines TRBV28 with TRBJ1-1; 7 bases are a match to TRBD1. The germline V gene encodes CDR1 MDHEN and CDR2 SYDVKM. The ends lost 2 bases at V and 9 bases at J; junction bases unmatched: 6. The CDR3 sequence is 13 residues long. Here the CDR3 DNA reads TGTGCCAGCAGTTTACCTGACAGGGACAAAGCTTTCTTT. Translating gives CASSLPDRDKAFF.

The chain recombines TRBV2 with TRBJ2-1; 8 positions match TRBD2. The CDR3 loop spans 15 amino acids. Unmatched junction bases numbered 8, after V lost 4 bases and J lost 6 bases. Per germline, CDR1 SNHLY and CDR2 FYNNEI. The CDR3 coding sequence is TGTGCCAGCAGTGCTGGGACTAGAGGGATCAATGAGCAGTTCTTC. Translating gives CASSAGTRGINEQFF.

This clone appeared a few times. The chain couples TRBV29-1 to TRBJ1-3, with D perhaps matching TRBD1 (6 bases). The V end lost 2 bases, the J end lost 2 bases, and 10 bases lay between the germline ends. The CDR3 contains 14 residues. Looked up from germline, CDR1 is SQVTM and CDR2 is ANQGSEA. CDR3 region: CSVETRGAGNTIYF. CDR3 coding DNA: TGCAGCGTTGAAACCAGGGGTGCTGGAAACACCATATATTTT. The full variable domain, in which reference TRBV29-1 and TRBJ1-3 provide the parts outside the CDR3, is SAVISQKPSRDICQRGTSLTIQCQVDSQVTMMFWYRQQPGQSLTLIATANQGSEATYESGFVIDKFPISRPNLTFSTLTVSNMSPEDSSIYLCSVETRGAGNTIYFGEGSWLTVV.

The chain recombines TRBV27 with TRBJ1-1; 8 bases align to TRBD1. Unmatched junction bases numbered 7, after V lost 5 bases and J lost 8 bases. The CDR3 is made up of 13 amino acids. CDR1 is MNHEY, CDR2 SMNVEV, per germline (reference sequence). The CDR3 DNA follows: TGTGCCAGCAGTATCTTGAGGGACAGGGAAGCTTTCTTT. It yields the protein CASSILRDREAFF.

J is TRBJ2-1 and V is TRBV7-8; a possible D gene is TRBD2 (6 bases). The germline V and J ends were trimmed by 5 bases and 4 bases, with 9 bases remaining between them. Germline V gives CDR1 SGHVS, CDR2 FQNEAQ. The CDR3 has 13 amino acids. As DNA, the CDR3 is TGTGCCAGCAGCGGGGGGACGTACAATGAGCAGTTCTTC. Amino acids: CASSGGTYNEQFF.

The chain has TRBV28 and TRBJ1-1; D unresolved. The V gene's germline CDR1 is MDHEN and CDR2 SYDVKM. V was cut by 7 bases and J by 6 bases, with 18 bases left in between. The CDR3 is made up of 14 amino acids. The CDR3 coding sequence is TGTGCCAGCAATGCTATTGGCGGGAGGGCTGAAGCTTTCTTT. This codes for CASNAIGGRAEAFF.

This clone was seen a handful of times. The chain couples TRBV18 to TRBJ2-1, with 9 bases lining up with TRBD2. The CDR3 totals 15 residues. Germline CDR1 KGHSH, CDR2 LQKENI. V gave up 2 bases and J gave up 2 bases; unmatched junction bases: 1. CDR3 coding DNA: TGTGCCAGCTCACCAAAGCGGGAGGCCTACAATGAGCAGTTCTTC. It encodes CASSPKREAYNEQFF. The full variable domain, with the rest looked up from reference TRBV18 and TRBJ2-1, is NAGVMQNPRHLVRRRGQEARLRCSPMKGHSHVYWYRQLPEEGLKFMVYLQKENIIDESGMPKERFSAEFPKEGPSILRIQQVVRGDSAAYFCASSPKREAYNEQFFGPGTRLTVL.

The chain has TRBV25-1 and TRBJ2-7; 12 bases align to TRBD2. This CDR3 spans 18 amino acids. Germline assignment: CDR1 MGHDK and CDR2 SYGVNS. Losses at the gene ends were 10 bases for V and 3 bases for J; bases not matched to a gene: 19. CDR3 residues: CATQGRLAGATGIYEQYF. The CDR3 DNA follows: TGTGCCACCCAGGGGAGACTAGCGGGAGCGACGGGAATCTACGAGCAGTACTTC.

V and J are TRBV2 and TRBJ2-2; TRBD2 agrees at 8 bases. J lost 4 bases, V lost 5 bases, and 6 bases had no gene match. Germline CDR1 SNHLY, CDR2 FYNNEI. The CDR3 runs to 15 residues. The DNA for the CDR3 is TGTGCCAGCAGTAGGCAGCGGGAGCTCACCGGGGAGCTGTTTTTT. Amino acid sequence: CASSRQRELTGELFF.

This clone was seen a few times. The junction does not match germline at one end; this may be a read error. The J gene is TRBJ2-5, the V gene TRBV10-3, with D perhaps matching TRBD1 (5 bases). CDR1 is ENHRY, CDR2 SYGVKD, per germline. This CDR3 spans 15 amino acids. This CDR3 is CASSYPQGAEETQYF. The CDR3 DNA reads TGTGCCAGCAGTTACCCCCAAGGGGCCGAAGAGACCCAGTACTTC.

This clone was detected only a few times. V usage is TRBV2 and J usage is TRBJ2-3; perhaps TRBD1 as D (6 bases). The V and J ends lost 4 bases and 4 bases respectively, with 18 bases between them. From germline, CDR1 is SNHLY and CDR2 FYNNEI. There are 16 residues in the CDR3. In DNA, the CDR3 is TGTGCCAGCAGTGTCCTAGGGGGATTGGTCGCAGATACGCAGTATTTT. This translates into CASSVLGGLVADTQYF.

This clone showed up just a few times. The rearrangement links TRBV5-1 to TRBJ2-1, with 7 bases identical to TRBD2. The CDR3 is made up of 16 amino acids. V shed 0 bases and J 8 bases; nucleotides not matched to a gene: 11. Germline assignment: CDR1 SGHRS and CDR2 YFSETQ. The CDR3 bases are TGCGCCAGCAGCTTGGCGCCCCGGGACTACGGTGATGAGCAGTTCTTC. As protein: CASSLAPRDYGDEQFF.

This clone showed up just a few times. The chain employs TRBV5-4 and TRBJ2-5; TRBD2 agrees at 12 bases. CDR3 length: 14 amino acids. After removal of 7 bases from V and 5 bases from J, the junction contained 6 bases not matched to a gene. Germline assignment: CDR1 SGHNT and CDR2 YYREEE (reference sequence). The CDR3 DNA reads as TGTGCCAGCCAGACTAGCGGGAGTTCGGAGACCCAGTACTTC. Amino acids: CASQTSGSSETQYF.

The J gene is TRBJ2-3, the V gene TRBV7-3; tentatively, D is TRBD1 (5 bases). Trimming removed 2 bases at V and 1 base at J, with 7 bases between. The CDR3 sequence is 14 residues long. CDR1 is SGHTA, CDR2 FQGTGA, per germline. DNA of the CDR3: TGTGCCAGCAGCTTAGGGGCAGGCACAGATACGCAGTATTTT. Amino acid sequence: CASSLGAGTDTQYF.

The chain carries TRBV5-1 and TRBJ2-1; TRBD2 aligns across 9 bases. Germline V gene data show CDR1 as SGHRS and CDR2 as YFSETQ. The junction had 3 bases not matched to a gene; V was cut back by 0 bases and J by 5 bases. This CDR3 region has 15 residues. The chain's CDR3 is CASSLVSSGNNEQFF. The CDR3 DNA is TGCGCCAGCAGCTTGGTCTCTAGCGGGAACAATGAGCAGTTCTTC. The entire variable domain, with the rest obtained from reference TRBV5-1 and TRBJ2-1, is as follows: KAGVTQTPRYLIKTRGQQVTLSCSPISGHRSVSWYQQTPGQGLQFLFEYFSETQRNKGNFPGRFSGRQFSNSRSEMNVSTLELGDSALYLCASSLVSSGNNEQFFGPGTRLTVL.

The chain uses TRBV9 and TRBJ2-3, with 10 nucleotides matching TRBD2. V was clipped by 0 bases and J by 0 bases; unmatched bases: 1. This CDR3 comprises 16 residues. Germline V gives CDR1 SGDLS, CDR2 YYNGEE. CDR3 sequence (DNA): TGTGCCAGCAGCGTAGGGACTAGCGGTAGCACAGATACGCAGTATTTT. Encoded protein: CASSVGTSGSTDTQYF.

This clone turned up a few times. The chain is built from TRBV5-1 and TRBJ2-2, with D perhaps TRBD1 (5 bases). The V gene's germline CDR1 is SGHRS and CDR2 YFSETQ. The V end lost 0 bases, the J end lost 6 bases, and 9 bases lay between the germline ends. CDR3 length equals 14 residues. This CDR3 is CASSLGQGSGELFF. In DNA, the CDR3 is TGCGCCAGCAGCTTGGGTCAGGGCTCCGGGGAGCTGTTTTTT. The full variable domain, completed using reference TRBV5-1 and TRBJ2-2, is KAGVTQTPRYLIKTRGQQVTLSCSPISGHRSVSWYQQTPGQGLQFLFEYFSETQRNKGNFPGRFSGRQFSNSRSEMNVSTLELGDSALYLCASSLGQGSGELFFGEGSRLTVL.

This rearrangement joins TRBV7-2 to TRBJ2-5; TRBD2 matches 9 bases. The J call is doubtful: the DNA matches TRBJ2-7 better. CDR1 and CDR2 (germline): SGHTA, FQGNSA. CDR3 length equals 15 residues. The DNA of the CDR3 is TGTGCCAGCAGCTTAGGGGCTAGCGGGACCTACGAGCAGTACTTC. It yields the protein CASSLGASGTYEQYF.